This T cell receptor beta chain was sequenced in a study of cytomegalovirus exposure and HLA in healthy donors. The V gene lost 0 bases and the J gene lost 7 bases, with 14 bases spanning the gap. CDR3 length: 14 amino acids. Germline CDR1 SGDLS, CDR2 YYNGEE. The PCR employed 60 Vbeta primers together with 13 Jbeta primers. The assay was immunoSEQ multiplex PCR, and TCRdb's table has in-frame clones only and misses some. The sample includes about 200,000 clones, approximately 80% of them seen just once. J is TRBJ2-7 and V is TRBV9, with TRBD1 as a possible D gene (6 bases). Sequenced input: PBMCs. This receptor was identified in a woman aged 25 to 39 in good health and CMV-seronegative. The CDR3: CASSVAPWGLEQYF. The CDR3 DNA follows: TGTGCCAGCAGCGTAGCCCCATGGGGGCTTGAGCAGTACTTC. Full variable domain (outside the CDR3, taken from reference TRBV9 and TRBJ2-7): DSGVTQTPKHLITATGQRVTLRCSPRSGDLSVYWYQQSLDQGLQFLIQYYNGEERAKGNILERFSAQQFPDLHSELNLSSLELGDSALYFCASSVAPWGLEQYFGPGTRLTVT.